The following is a T cell receptor (beta chain) sequence with its context. Antigen: not known. Germline-derived CDR1 and CDR2 are KGHSH and LQKENI. The CDR3 is 14 residues long. Trimming removed 2 bases from V and 4 bases from J, with 8 bases in between. These data come from a study of T cell responses to AZD1222 COVID-19 vaccine. Profiled with immunoSEQ multiplex PCR; TCRdb holds only in-frame clones, not every one. The profile shows roughly 200,000 clones, around 90% of them singletons. Findings and caveats of the study: Targeting of unmutated variant regions was reportedly seen in nearly half of spike-specific TCRs. Donors were chiefly white British, with a greater number of females, and clonal diversity was perhaps underestimated. Spike-specific TCRs gained breadth and depth after people received two AZD1222 doses.

Sequenced material: peripheral blood, taken on day 0 of AZD1222 vaccination. The source of this sequence is an adult in good health. The chain employs TRBV18 and TRBJ2-2; D remains ambiguous. Here the CDR3 DNA reads TGTGCCAGCTCACCAAGTGTGGCCACCGGGGAGCTGTTTTTT. Translating gives CASSPSVATGELFF.